Included here is one T cell receptor (beta chain) sequence, with context. The target antigen is unknown. Germline CDR1 LNHDA, CDR2 SQIVND (reference sequence). V dropped 1 base and J dropped 1 base, with 4 bases sitting between them. The CDR3 has 13 amino acids. The sample belongs to a study of radiation and T cells in renal cell carcinoma. Findings and limits, study-wide: From baseline, blood top tumor clonotypes peaked at 2 weeks post-radiation.

Produced via immunoSEQ multiplex PCR; TCRdb's table is partial and in-frame only. This sample carries just over 95,000 clones, around 84% of them seen once, and the ten largest clones take 6.5% to 8%. Time point meaning: blood 4 weeks post-SBRT, at nephrectomy. Treatment reported: 15 Gy SBRT to primary tumor, nephrectomy 4 weeks later. The tumor was a clear cell renal cell carcinoma. Sequenced here: blood, sampled from a patient whose treatment included radiotherapy and nephrectomy. This TCR came from a man aged 60 to 75 with renal cell carcinoma. This chain links TRBV19 with TRBJ2-5; D call uncertain. CDR3 amino acids: CASSIVSQETQYF. CDR3 sequence (DNA): TGTGCCAGTAGTATAGTTAGCCAAGAGACCCAGTACTTC.